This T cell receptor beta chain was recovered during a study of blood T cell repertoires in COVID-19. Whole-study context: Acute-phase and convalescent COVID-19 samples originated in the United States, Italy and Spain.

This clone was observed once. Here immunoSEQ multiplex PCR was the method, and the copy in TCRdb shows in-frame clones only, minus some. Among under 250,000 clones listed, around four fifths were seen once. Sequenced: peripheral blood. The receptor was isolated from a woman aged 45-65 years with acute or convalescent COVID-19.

Written as DNA, the CDR3 is TGTGCCAGCAGTTACGAGGAGGGGGGGGGCAATGAGCAGTTCTTC. It encodes CASSYEEGGGNEQFF. The V and J genes are TRBV6-5 and TRBJ2-1; perhaps TRBD2 as D (7 bases). Trimming stripped 2 bases from V and 6 bases from J, with 14 bases between. Germline values: CDR1 MNHEY, CDR2 SVGAGI. This CDR3 has 15 amino acids.